This T cell receptor beta chain was identified during a study of blood T cell repertoires in COVID-19. As for the study in general: Italy, Spain and the United States were the sources of the convalescent and acute COVID-19 samples.

Methods used by the authors: How many nucleated cells were present was estimated from reference gene primer amplification. TCRdb's table, derived via immunoSEQ multiplex PCR, lists solely in-frame clones and lacks some. V, J and clone size are taken as reported in that table, and D and trimming were inferred from the DNA itself. The repertoire holds roughly 400,000 clones, with approximately 88% as singletons. Germline loops: CDR1 SGHNT, CDR2 YYREEE (reference sequence). V lost 4 bases, J lost 5 bases, and 4 bases lay in between. The CDR3 is made up of 11 amino acids. This clone was observed a single time.

The chain combines TRBV5-4 with TRBJ2-1; no clear D gene. The sequence derives from a woman in her 40s with acute COVID-19. Sequencing used PBMCs or T cells enriched from blood (not recorded which). This CDR3 is CASSTNNEQFF. For the CDR3, the DNA is TGTGCCAGCAGCACAAACAATGAGCAGTTCTTC.